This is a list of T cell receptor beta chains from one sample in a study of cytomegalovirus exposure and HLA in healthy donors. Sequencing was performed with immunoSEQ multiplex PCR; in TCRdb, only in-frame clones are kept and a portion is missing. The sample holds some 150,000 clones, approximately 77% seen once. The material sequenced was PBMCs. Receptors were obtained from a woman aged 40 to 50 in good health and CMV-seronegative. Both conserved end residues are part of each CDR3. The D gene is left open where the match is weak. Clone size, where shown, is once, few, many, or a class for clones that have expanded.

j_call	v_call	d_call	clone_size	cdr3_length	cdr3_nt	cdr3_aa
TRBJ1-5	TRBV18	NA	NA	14	TGTGCCAGCTCACCTACAGGGCCGGGAAAGCCTCAGCATTTT	CASSPTGPGKPQHF
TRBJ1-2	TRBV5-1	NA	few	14	TGCGCCAGCAGCTTGGAGTCGGTTTATGGTGGCTACACCTTC	CASSLESVYGGYTF
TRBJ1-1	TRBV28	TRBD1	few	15	TGTGCCAGCGAGACGGCGGGACAGTCAGCCCCTGAAGCTTTCTTT	CASETAGQSAPEAFF
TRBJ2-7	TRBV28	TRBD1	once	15	TGTGCCAGCAGTTTATGGAGGGACAGGGCCCACGAGCAGTACTTC	CASSLWRDRAHEQYF
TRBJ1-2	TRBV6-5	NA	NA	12	TGTGCCAGCAGTTCCCAGGATCGGGGCTACACCTTC	CASSSQDRGYTF
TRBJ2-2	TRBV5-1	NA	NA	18	TGCGCCAGCAGCTTTCCGAAGCTTGTAGGACTGAACACCGGGGAGCTGTTTTTT	CASSFPKLVGLNTGELFF
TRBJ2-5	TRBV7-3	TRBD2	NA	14	TGTGCCAGCAGCCCGATAGCGGGGGGGGAGACCCAGTACTTC	CASSPIAGGETQYF
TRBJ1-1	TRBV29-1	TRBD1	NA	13	TGCAGCGCCGAGGGACAGAGGAACACTGAAGCTTTCTTT	CSAEGQRNTEAFF
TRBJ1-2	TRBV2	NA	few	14	TGTGCCAGCAGTGAAGGGAGGACTGCCCGTGGCTACACCTTC	CASSEGRTARGYTF
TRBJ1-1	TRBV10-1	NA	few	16	TGCGCCAGCAGTGAGTCAGGGTCGGGGAGGGCCACTGAAGCTTTCTTT	CASSESGSGRATEAFF
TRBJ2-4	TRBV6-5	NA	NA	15	TGTGCCAGCAGTTACTCGTCACAAGCCAAAAACATTCAGTACTTC	CASSYSSQAKNIQYF
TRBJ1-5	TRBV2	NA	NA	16	TGTGCCAGCACTCAATGGAGGAGTTCAAGCAATCAGCCCCAGCATTTT	CASTQWRSSSNQPQHF
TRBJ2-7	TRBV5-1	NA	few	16	TGCGCCAGCATTTTTTTCAAGCAGAAGGCGGCATACGAGCAGTACTTC	CASIFFKQKAAYEQYF